These 12 T cell receptor beta chains came from one sample sequenced in a study of T cell repertoires in cytomegalovirus infection. What these receptors recognize is not known. TCRdb reprocessed the reads with MiXCR, giving one entry per CDR3 protein. Of approximately 770,000 distinct CDR3 sequences in the sample, 25% to 30% are singletons; the top ten hold about an eighth. The sample was cultured CD8+ T cells from PBMCs, taken from culture after CMV antigen stimulation. These receptors all stem from a human donor in good health (CMV status not recorded). Some clones in this sample may be carry-over from other donors' samples.

A single count supports this clonotype. The chain recombines TRBV5-3 with TRBJ2-5, with 7 bases aligning to TRBD1. TRBV5-3 is an ORF for which the function is uncertain. The V and J ends lost 8 bases and 0 bases, in that order; junction bases with no gene match: 7. The CDR3 has 14 amino acids. In DNA form, the CDR3 reads TGTGCCAGCAACGAGGGACAGAACCAAGAGACCCAGTACTTC. This codes for CASNEGQNQETQYF.

This clonotype has a handful of counts. V and J are TRBV6-1 and TRBJ2-7; no definite D call. CDR3 length: 14 residues. The germline V and J ends were trimmed by 0 bases and 0 bases, with 6 bases remaining between them. Germline V gene data show CDR1 as MNHNS and CDR2 as SASEGT. CDR3 in DNA: TGTGCCAGCAGTGAAGCTAAAAGCTCCTACGAGCAGTACTTC. Protein: CASSEAKSSYEQYF.

This chain links TRBV2 with TRBJ1-2; maybe TRBD1 (6 bases). Germline assignment: CDR1 SNHLY and CDR2 FYNNEI. This CDR3 region has 13 residues. V dropped 4 bases and J dropped 10 bases, with 16 bases sitting between them. This CDR3 reads CASSVETGAVYTF. CDR3 sequence (DNA): TGTGCCAGCAGTGTGGAGACGGGGGCCGTCTACACCTTC.

This clonotype has just a few counts. The chain uses TRBV6-6 and TRBJ2-7; D call uncertain. Trimming stripped 2 bases from V and 2 bases from J, with 10 bases between. The CDR3 covers 14 residues. Per the germline V gene, CDR1 is MNHNY and CDR2 is SVGAGI (reference sequence). CDR3 nucleotide sequence: TGTGCCAGCAGTTACGATGGCTTCCCCTACGAGCAGTACGTC. Translated: CASSYDGFPYEQYV.

This clonotype was observed a few times. The gene calls are TRBV7-9 and TRBJ2-3; 7 bases match TRBD2. The CDR3 extends over 16 amino acids. Germline CDR1 SEHNR, CDR2 FQNEAQ (reference sequence). V lost 5 bases to trimming and J lost 1 base; unmatched junction nucleotides: 9. The CDR3 reads CASSPGLEVGTDTQYF. The CDR3 nucleotides read TGTGCCAGCAGCCCCGGACTAGAGGTGGGCACAGATACGCAGTATTTT. Combining the CDR3 with reference TRBV7-9 and TRBJ2-3 gives the whole variable domain DTGVSQNPRHKITKRGQNVTFRCDPISEHNRLYWYRQTLGQGPEFLTYFQNEAQLEKSRLLSDRFSAERPKGSFSTLEIQRTEQGDSAMYLCASSPGLEVGTDTQYFGPGTRLTVL.

The chain joins TRBV6-5 to TRBJ2-6; D not resolved. The CDR3 extends over 12 amino acids. Between the trimmed V and J ends, which lost 2 bases and 9 bases, there was a span of 5 bases. Germline V gene sequence: CDR1 MNHEY, CDR2 SVGAGI. CDR3 in DNA: TGTGCCAGCAGTTACCGGGTCAACGTCCTGACTTTC. Its protein is CASSYRVNVLTF.

This clonotype has a handful of counts. The CDR3 DNA is TGCGCCAGCAGCCTTCGAGGGGCTGTGGGGCACACTGAAGCTTTCTTT. Protein: CASSLRGAVGHTEAFF. This chain links TRBV4-1 with TRBJ1-1, with TRBD1 as a possible D gene (5 bases). The V end lost 4 bases, the J end lost 3 bases, and 18 bases lay between the germline ends. CDR3 length: 16 amino acids. CDR1 MGHRA and CDR2 YSYEKL come from the germline V gene.

The chain has TRBV15 and TRBJ1-1; 8 bases align to TRBD1. From germline, CDR1 is LNHNV and CDR2 YYDKDF (reference sequence). This CDR3 comprises 16 residues. V gave up 4 bases and J gave up 0 bases; unmatched junction bases: 7. CDR3 nucleotides: TGTGCCACCAGCATAGGGAGACAGGGGCTGAACACTGAAGCTTTCTTT. Its protein product is CATSIGRQGLNTEAFF. The entire variable domain, with the rest obtained from reference TRBV15 and TRBJ1-1, is as follows: DAMVIQNPRYQVTQFGKPVTLSCSQTLNHNVMYWYQQKSSQAPKLLFHYYDKDFNNEADTPDNFQSRRPNTSFCFLDIRSPGLGDTAMYLCATSIGRQGLNTEAFFGQGTRLTVV.

The chain carries TRBV27 and TRBJ1-5; no firm D call. Between the trimmed V and J ends, which lost 0 bases and 7 bases, there was a span of 7 bases. The V gene's germline CDR1 is MNHEY and CDR2 SMNVEV (reference sequence). There are 13 residues in the CDR3. The CDR3: CASSLSLRQPQHF. DNA of the CDR3: TGTGCCAGCAGTTTATCTCTCAGGCAGCCCCAGCATTTT.

Comments on this clonotype: A much larger clone lies a single base off, so this may be a read error. The chain carries TRBV6-8 and TRBJ2-6; weak D call: TRBD2 (6 bases). Germline CDR1 and CDR2: MNHGY and SAAAGT. The CDR3 runs 15 residues. In DNA, the CDR3 is TGTGCCAACAGTAAGGAGGGGCTTGGGGCCAACGTCCTGACTTTC. Protein sequence: CANSKEGLGANVLTF.

The J gene is TRBJ2-2, the V gene TRBV27; D ambiguous. This CDR3 is 15 amino acids long. CDR1 MNHEY and CDR2 SMNVEV come from the germline V gene (reference sequence). Between the trimmed V and J ends, which lost 1 base and 2 bases, there was a span of 8 bases. For the CDR3, the DNA is TGTGCCAGCAGTTTATTCGCCGGTAACACCGGGGAGCTGTTTTTT. This codes for CASSLFAGNTGELFF.

By frequency in the sample, this clonotype is medium-sized (0.01 to 0.1%). This sequence joins TRBV7-2 and TRBJ1-4; D gene uncertain. Deletions cut 2 bases from V and 0 bases from J, with 10 bases between. There are 16 residues in the CDR3. CDR1 is SGHTA, CDR2 FQGNSA, per germline. The CDR3 spells CASSLFLGATNEKLFF. In DNA, the CDR3 is TGTGCCAGCAGCTTATTCTTAGGAGCAACTAATGAAAAACTGTTTTTT. Full variable domain (missing parts from reference TRBV7-2 and TRBJ1-4): GAGVSQSPSNKVTEKGKDVELRCDPISGHTALYWYRQSLGQGLEFLIYFQGNSAPDKSGLPSDRFSAERTGGSVSTLTIQRTQQEDSAVYLCASSLFLGATNEKLFFGSGTQLSVL.